This T cell receptor beta chain emerged from a study of shared clonotypes between healthy human individuals. Study at large: The cohort comprised a couple of women and a few men. Their ages spanned 18 to 49 years.

A single count supports this clone. Other DNA sequences in the sample encode the same CDR3. A deep-level run was used for the assay. Unsorted PBMC replicate PCRs drew on about 280 ng DNA, representing approximately 30,000 T cell genomes. What was sequenced on ten immunoSEQ deep assay plates was unsorted PBMC DNA. Clones were read by immunoSEQ multiplex PCR, and TCRdb kept only the in-frame ones, dropping some. The sample lists some 470,000 clones, 70% to 80% occurring once. Germline V gene sequence: CDR1 MNHEY, CDR2 SMNVEV (reference sequence). This CDR3 comprises 14 residues. V was cut by 2 bases and J by 4 bases, with 12 bases left in between.

This chain connects TRBV27 to TRBJ2-7; perhaps TRBD1 as D (6 bases). The receptor's source is a middle-aged woman in good health. Some clones in this sample may be carry-over from other donors' samples. Sequenced material: PBMCs. CDR3 nucleotides: TGTGCCAGCAGTTTAGGCAGGGGAAGGTACGAGCAGTACTTC. It encodes CASSLGRGRYEQYF.